Presented here are 8 T cell receptor beta chains from one specimen sequenced in a study of neurological immune-mediated disorders. Time point indicated: longitudinal time-point 3. Using its own MiXCR run on the 5' RACE reads, TCRdb lists one record per CDR3 protein. The table has 93,000 or so distinct CDR3 sequences, roughly 10% seen once. The sample consisted of PBMCs. The receptors were gathered from a female donor with HTLV-1-associated myelopathy (HAM/TSP).

This clonotype has a count of ten or more. The V call is TRBV5-1, the J call TRBJ2-3; either TRBD1 or TRBD2 may fit D (5 bases each). This CDR3 has 16 amino acids. Trimming took 5 bases from V and 2 from J, leaving 18 bases between them. CDR1 and CDR2 from the germline V gene are SGHRS and YFSETQ. In DNA, the CDR3 is TGCGCCAGCAGACTGACCGGGACGTATGTCACAGATACGCAGTATTTT. It encodes CASRLTGTYVTDTQYF.

This clonotype was recorded many times. The V call is TRBV20-1, the J call TRBJ2-3; 9 bases align to TRBD2. The germline V gene has CDR1 DFQATT and CDR2 SNEGSKA (reference sequence). The CDR3 has 16 amino acids. After removal of 3 bases from V and 6 bases from J, the junction contained 13 bases not matched to a gene. CDR3 in amino acids: CSARLAAGGRQDTQYF. CDR3 bases: TGCAGTGCTAGGCTGGCGGCGGGGGGGCGTCAGGATACGCAGTATTTT.

This clonotype was recorded at least ten times. The gene calls are TRBV12-3 or TRBV12-4 and TRBJ1-2; 7 bases align to TRBD1. The CDR3 extends over 13 amino acids. The CDR3 DNA sequence: TGTGCGATACAGGGGCGAGAGGACTATGGCTACACCTTC. Encoded protein: CAIQGREDYGYTF.

This clonotype was detected many times. This chain uses TRBV10-3 with TRBJ2-7; 11 nucleotides match TRBD1. Germline V CDR1 and CDR2: ENHRY, SYGVKD. After removal of 3 bases from V and 4 bases from J, the junction contained 5 bases not matched to a gene. This CDR3 has 15 residues. The CDR3 bases are TGTGCCATCAGTGACTCCGGACAGGGGGCTTACGAGCAGTACTTC. Translated: CAISDSGQGAYEQYF.

This clonotype was seen many times. The gene calls are TRBV20-1 and TRBJ2-4; tentatively, D is TRBD1 (6 bases). Trimming shortened V by 4 bases and J by 4 bases, and 17 bases separated the two germline ends. Per germline, CDR1 DFQATT and CDR2 SNEGSKA (reference sequence). The length of the CDR3 is 15 residues. The CDR3, as DNA: TGCAGTGCTATAGGACAGTTACAACTAAAAAACATTCAGTACTTC. Protein product: CSAIGQLQLKNIQYF.

This chain connects TRBV20-1 to TRBJ2-7; 10 bases align to TRBD1. This CDR3 spans 13 amino acids. Trimming at V came to 6 bases and at J to 3 bases, leaving 5 bases not matched to a gene. Germline V gene sequence: CDR1 DFQATT, CDR2 SNEGSKA (reference sequence). In DNA, the CDR3 is TGCAGTGCGGAGGGACAGGGGCTCTACGAGCAGTACTTC. It codes for CSAEGQGLYEQYF.

The chain has TRBV20-1 and TRBJ2-3; tentatively, D is TRBD2 (6 bases). CDR1 is DFQATT, CDR2 SNEGSKA, per germline (reference sequence). The CDR3 is made up of 15 amino acids. V was shortened by 6 bases and J by 4 bases, with 20 bases between the two germline ends. CDR3 protein: CSAKGTLWGADTQYF. CDR3 in DNA: TGCAGTGCCAAGGGGACTCTCTGGGGTGCAGATACGCAGTATTTT.

This clonotype was seen at least ten times. This chain uses TRBV2 with TRBJ1-5, with 8 bases matching TRBD1. CDR3 length equals 15 residues. Losses at the gene ends were 4 bases for V and 3 bases for J; bases not matched to a gene: 5. Germline V lookup: CDR1 SNHLY, CDR2 FYNNEI. CDR3 bases: TGTGCCAGCAGTGGACAGGGGTTTGACAATCAGCCCCAGCATTTT. It is translated as CASSGQGFDNQPQHF.